These 32 T cell receptor beta chains came from one sample sequenced in a study of CD8+ T cells in alopecia areata. The treatment denotes: oral pan-JAK inhibitor, 5-10 mg twice daily. After isolation, RNA underwent reverse transcription to generate cDNA as the sequencing template. Assay used: immunoSEQ multiplex PCR; TCRdb lists only in-frame clones, some missing. The sample carries more than 200,000 clones, under 70% recorded once. Sequenced here: CD4+ T cells sorted from blood, sampled at approximately week 42, from a patient treated with tofacitinib. Receptors originate from a human donor with alopecia areata.

CDR3 sequence reads: CASSLPSGGAETQYF. The CDR3 DNA is TGTGCCAGCAGTCTCCCTAGCGGGGGGGCTGAGACCCAGTACTTC. The rearrangement joins TRBV28 to TRBJ2-5, with 12 bases matching TRBD2. CDR1 MDHEN and CDR2 SYDVKM come from the germline V gene. V lost 5 bases, J lost 5 bases, and 6 bases stayed unmatched. The CDR3 has 15 residues.

V is TRBV29-1 and J is TRBJ1-2; D not resolved. Germline V gene sequence: CDR1 SQVTM, CDR2 ANQGSEA. The CDR3 runs 9 residues. V was clipped by 3 bases and J by 6 bases, with 2 bases between them. CDR3 sequence (DNA): TGCAGCGTTGACCATGGCTACACCTTC. It codes for CSVDHGYTF.

V is TRBV4-3 and J is TRBJ2-3; perhaps D is TRBD1 or TRBD2 (5 bases each). The length of the CDR3 is 16 residues. The germline CDR1 and CDR2 sequences are LGHNA and YSLEER. The V gene lost 0 bases and the J gene lost 3 bases, with 13 bases spanning the gap. CDR3 sequence: CASSQDQSEGTDTQYF. The CDR3, as DNA: TGCGCCAGCAGCCAAGATCAAAGTGAGGGGACAGATACGCAGTATTTT.

This clone came up a few times. V usage is TRBV12-5 and J usage is TRBJ1-5, with TRBD1 matching 9 bases. CDR3 length: 15 residues. V trimming: 6 bases; J trimming: 6 bases; junction bases outside the gene matches: 9. The germline CDR1 and CDR2 sequences are LGHNT and FRNRAP. In nucleotides, the CDR3 is TGTGCTAGTGGACTGGGACAGGGTGAAGGTCAGCCCCAGCATTTT. Protein: CASGLGQGEGQPQHF.

This clone was counted a few times. The chain links TRBV30 to TRBJ2-1; tentative D call: TRBD1 (6 bases). Germline CDR1 and CDR2: GTSNPN and SVGIG (reference sequence). Between the trimmed V and J ends, which lost 0 bases and 8 bases, there was a span of 11 bases. This CDR3 contains 13 residues. CDR3 DNA: TGTGCCTGGAGTGTACTCTCAGGGGATGAGCAGTTCTTC. Its translation: CAWSVLSGDEQFF.

CDR3 sequence reads: CASSSSDRGEQYF. CDR3 in DNA: TGTGCCAGCAGCTCTTCAGACAGGGGGGAGCAGTACTTC. The chain has TRBV7-3 and TRBJ2-7; 9 bases fit TRBD1. The CDR3 consists of 13 residues. The J segment lost 7 bases and the V segment lost 4 bases, leaving 5 bases of the junction unmatched. Germline V gene lookup returns CDR1 SGHTA and CDR2 FQGTGA.

This clone was seen once. The chain couples TRBV29-1 to TRBJ2-1, with TRBD2 identical over 15 bases. Germline CDR1 and CDR2: SQVTM and ANQGSEA. The trim removed 4 bases at V and 4 bases at J, leaving 11 bases unmatched. CDR3 length equals 18 residues. CDR3 amino acids: CSVAGLAGGRGIYNEQFF. CDR3 sequence (DNA): TGCAGCGTTGCGGGACTAGCGGGGGGAAGGGGGATATACAATGAGCAGTTCTTC.

This clone was observed a single time. This chain joins TRBV30 and TRBJ1-4; no clear D gene. The V and J ends lost 4 bases and 6 bases respectively, with 12 bases between them. There are 13 residues in the CDR3. Germline V gives CDR1 GTSNPN, CDR2 SVGIG (reference sequence). The CDR3 DNA reads as TGTGCCTGGAAGGTCCCGATTGATGAAAAACTGTTTTTT. Protein product: CAWKVPIDEKLFF.

The chain uses TRBV30 and TRBJ2-5; D assignment may be TRBD1 or TRBD2 (6 bases each). V was pared by 0 bases and J by 4 bases, with 9 bases between. The germline gives CDR1 GTSNPN, CDR2 SVGIG (reference sequence). The length of the CDR3 is 13 residues. Written as DNA, the CDR3 is TGTGCCTGGAGTGTACGGGGGCGAGAGACCCAGTACTTC. Translation gives CAWSVRGRETQYF.

This chain connects TRBV7-6 to TRBJ2-3; TRBD2 agrees at 9 bases. V gave up 5 bases and J gave up 1 base; unmatched junction bases: 7. The CDR3 length is 16 residues. CDR1 is SGHVS, CDR2 FNYEAQ, per germline. This chain's CDR3 is CASSPWASGGTDTQYF. In DNA form, the CDR3 reads TGTGCCAGCAGCCCGTGGGCTAGCGGGGGCACAGATACGCAGTATTTT.

This clone was counted a single time. This chain joins TRBV7-2 and TRBJ2-7; a possible D gene is TRBD2 (6 bases). Germline loops: CDR1 SGHTA, CDR2 FQGNSA. The CDR3 consists of 14 residues. The V and J ends lost 5 bases and 3 bases respectively, with 14 bases between them. The CDR3 loop is CASSPGTFSYEQYF. Here the CDR3 DNA reads TGTGCCAGCAGCCCCGGGACTTTTAGCTACGAGCAGTACTTC.

There are a few counts of this clone. This chain uses TRBV14 with TRBJ2-7, with D possibly TRBD1 on 6 matching bases. This CDR3 is built from 15 residues. Germline assignment: CDR1 SGHDN and CDR2 FVKESK. The germline V and J ends were trimmed by 5 bases and 0 bases, with 14 bases remaining between them. The CDR3, as DNA: TGTGCCAGCAGCTCAATTTTACAGGGCTCCTACGAGCAGTACTTC. It is translated as CASSSILQGSYEQYF.

The chain joins TRBV29-1 to TRBJ1-1; possibly TRBD1 for D (6 bases). The CDR3 spans 13 residues. CDR1 and CDR2 from the germline V gene are SQVTM and ANQGSEA. The germline V and J ends were trimmed by 4 bases and 0 bases, with 9 bases remaining between them. The CDR3 coding sequence is TGCAGCGTTGCACAGGGAATGAACACTGAAGCTTTCTTT. It specifies CSVAQGMNTEAFF.

The genes are TRBV6-5 and TRBJ1-5, with TRBD1 matching 7 bases. The J segment lost 1 base and the V segment lost 5 bases, leaving 5 bases of the junction unmatched. Germline CDR1 is MNHEY and CDR2 is SVGAGI. The CDR3 loop spans 15 amino acids. CDR3 sequence reads: CASSPDRASNQPQHF. The CDR3 DNA reads as TGTGCCAGCAGTCCCGACAGGGCCAGCAATCAGCCCCAGCATTTT.

V usage is TRBV5-1 and J usage is TRBJ2-1, with D possibly TRBD2 on 6 matching bases. Looked up from germline, CDR1 is SGHRS and CDR2 is YFSETQ. Trimming shortened V by 4 bases and J by 4 bases, and 18 bases separated the two germline ends. The length of the CDR3 is 16 residues. CDR3 residues: CASSPGLTAGYNEQFF. The CDR3 nucleotides read TGCGCCAGCAGCCCGGGACTGACCGCGGGTTACAATGAGCAGTTCTTC.

This clone was recorded only once. The rearrangement uses TRBV30 and TRBJ1-1; TRBD1 is a possible D gene (5 bases). Germline V lookup: CDR1 GTSNPN, CDR2 SVGIG (reference sequence). V dropped 0 bases and J dropped 3 bases, with 11 bases sitting between them. CDR3 size: 14 residues. CDR3 bases: TGTGCCTGGAGTGTACGGGGGACCGACACTGAAGCTTTCTTT. Amino acid sequence: CAWSVRGTDTEAFF. The full variable domain, in which reference TRBV30 and TRBJ1-1 provide the parts outside the CDR3, is SQTIHQWPATLVQPVGSPLSLECTVEGTSNPNLYWYRQAAGRGLQLLFYSVGIGQISSEVPQNLSASRPQDRQFILSSKKLLLSDSGFYLCAWSVRGTDTEAFFGQGTRLTVV.

This clone was seen once. V and J are TRBV29-1 and TRBJ1-2, with 8 bases lining up with TRBD1. CDR1 is SQVTM and CDR2 is ANQGSEA in the germline V gene. With 8 bases clipped from V and 7 bases from J, the junction kept 12 bases outside the gene matches. The length of the CDR3 is 13 residues. The CDR3 region is CSFGDRGSFGYTF. The DNA of the CDR3 is TGCAGCTTTGGTGACAGGGGCAGCTTTGGCTACACCTTC.

The chain carries TRBV9 and TRBJ1-3; the D is unclear. The V end lost 0 bases, the J end lost 0 bases, and 7 bases lay between the germline ends. Germline CDR1 SGDLS, CDR2 YYNGEE. CDR3 length: 15 residues. CDR3 loop: CASSVEGSSGNTIYF. DNA of the CDR3: TGTGCCAGCAGCGTAGAAGGGAGCTCTGGAAACACCATATATTTT.

J is TRBJ1-6 and V is TRBV25-1, with D unresolved. V was pared by 6 bases and J by 9 bases, with 9 bases between. Looked up from germline, CDR1 is MGHDK and CDR2 is SYGVNS. This CDR3 has 12 amino acids. The CDR3 DNA sequence: TGTGCCAGCAGAGAGGGTTTTTCACCCCTCCACTTT. Protein: CASREGFSPLHF.

This clone has more than one count but fewer than ten. CDR3 protein: CASRDNSYEQYF. The CDR3 bases are TGCGCCAGCCGCGATAACTCCTACGAGCAGTACTTC. This chain links TRBV5-1 with TRBJ2-7; D call uncertain. Trimming stripped 7 bases from V and 0 bases from J, with 8 bases between. CDR1 is SGHRS, CDR2 YFSETQ, per germline. The CDR3 runs 12 residues.

The chain employs TRBV5-1 and TRBJ2-7; the D gene is possibly TRBD1 (6 bases). CDR1 is SGHRS, CDR2 YFSETQ, per germline. Deletions cut 0 bases from V and 5 bases from J, with 12 bases between. The CDR3 has 14 amino acids. CDR3 coding DNA: TGCGCCAGCAGCTTGGGACAGGAACCCAACGAGCAGTACTTC. It yields the protein CASSLGQEPNEQYF.

This chain joins TRBV29-1 and TRBJ2-5; D unclear. The CDR3 runs to 13 residues. V lost 6 bases, J lost 1 base, and 12 bases lay in between. The V gene's germline CDR1 is SQVTM and CDR2 ANQGSEA. The CDR3 coding sequence is TGCAGCGTCCGCCCAGCCAGCCAAGAGACCCAGTACTTC. This translates into CSVRPASQETQYF.

This CDR3 reads CAISERGTYEAFF. The CDR3 bases are TGTGCCATCAGTGAGAGGGGAACCTATGAAGCTTTCTTT. The chain links TRBV10-3 to TRBJ1-1; perhaps TRBD1 as D (5 bases). The V gene lost 2 bases and the J gene lost 7 bases, with 11 bases spanning the gap. Germline V CDR1 and CDR2: ENHRY, SYGVKD. The CDR3 extends over 13 amino acids.

This clone has just a few counts. The chain has TRBV11-2 and TRBJ2-7, with 8 positions matching TRBD2. Trimming at V came to 6 bases and at J to 4 bases, leaving 8 bases not matched to a gene. There are 14 residues in the CDR3. Germline V gives CDR1 SGHAT, CDR2 FQNNGV. The CDR3 DNA reads TGTGCCAGCAGACGTGCCGGGACTAGGTACGAGCAGTACTTC. It translates to CASRRAGTRYEQYF.

CDR3: CSVDDESADTQYF. CDR3 in DNA: TGCAGCGTTGATGATGAGAGCGCAGATACGCAGTATTTT. The chain combines TRBV29-1 with TRBJ2-3; D remains ambiguous. The CDR3 runs to 13 residues. The germline gives CDR1 SQVTM, CDR2 ANQGSEA. Trimming shortened V by 3 bases and J by 4 bases, and 11 bases separated the two germline ends.

This clone showed up just a few times. The rearrangement joins TRBV6-1 to TRBJ2-5; D unclear. The CDR3 has 12 residues. V gave up 6 bases and J gave up 5 bases, with 10 bases separating them. From germline, CDR1 is MNHNS and CDR2 SASEGT. CDR3 residues: CASSNHLETQYF. The DNA for the CDR3 is TGTGCCAGCAGCAACCACCTGGAGACCCAGTACTTC.

This clone showed up just a few times. V gene TRBV19 combines with J gene TRBJ1-1; D call uncertain. This CDR3 is 12 amino acids long. Deletions cut 3 bases from V and 10 bases from J, with 12 bases between. The germline gives CDR1 LNHDA, CDR2 SQIVND (reference sequence). The CDR3 region is CASSIARRGAFF. CDR3 sequence (DNA): TGTGCCAGTAGTATCGCGAGGAGAGGAGCTTTCTTT.

The J gene is TRBJ2-3, the V gene TRBV4-3, with D unclear. The germline V and J ends were trimmed by 0 bases and 10 bases, with 14 bases remaining between them. CDR3 length equals 14 residues. Germline-derived CDR1 and CDR2 are LGHNA and YSLEER. The CDR3 DNA reads TGCGCCAGCAGCCAAGATCCGGCGAAAGAGTCGCAGTATTTT. This translates into CASSQDPAKESQYF.

The chain carries TRBV11-2 and TRBJ1-6; D is undetermined. Trimming took off 1 base at V and 7 bases at J, with 11 bases between the two ends. Germline V gene data show CDR1 as SGHAT and CDR2 as FQNNGV. The CDR3 is 15 residues long. The CDR3 reads CASSLVRELNSPLHF. CDR3 in DNA: TGTGCCAGCAGCTTAGTTCGAGAGCTGAATTCACCCCTCCACTTT.

This clone was counted only a few times. The chain links TRBV28 to TRBJ2-1; 8 bases map to TRBD2. The CDR3 runs 14 residues. Germline CDR1 reads MDHEN; CDR2 reads SYDVKM. V gave up 5 bases and J gave up 8 bases; unmatched junction bases: 8. In DNA, the CDR3 is TGTGCCAGCAGTCTCGGGACTAGGTTTTATGAGCAGTTCTTC. Translating it yields CASSLGTRFYEQFF.

This clone was found once. This chain connects TRBV1 to TRBJ2-1. TRBV1 is given as a pseudogene. CDR3 size: 13 residues. This CDR3 is CTSAVGSYNEQFF. CDR3 bases: TGCACCAGCGCGGTAGGGTCCTACAATGAGCAGTTCTTC.

The chain is built from TRBV30 and TRBJ2-7; TRBD1 aligns across 8 bases. Germline values: CDR1 GTSNPN, CDR2 SVGIG (reference sequence). The CDR3 is 16 amino acids. The V and J ends lost 4 bases and 1 base, in that order; junction bases with no gene match: 12. The CDR3 loop reads CAWTPGRGQGSYEQYF. CDR3 DNA sequence: TGTGCCTGGACTCCCGGTAGAGGACAGGGTTCCTACGAGCAGTACTTC.